The source of this TCR beta chain is a study of T-cell memory formation after mild COVID-19. The CDR3 sequence is 15 residues long. Germline values: CDR1 SGHRS, CDR2 YFSETQ. Germline trimming cut 1 base from V and 2 bases from J; bases unmatched to any gene: 4. Regarding the study as a whole: Balance between CD4 and CD8 was seen in clones contracting day 15 to 85, and a CD4+ lean was seen in later expanders.

Concerning this clonotype itself: Antigen unknown.

TCRdb re-derived calls from the 5' RACE reads in MiXCR, one entry per CDR3 protein. The sample consists of 250,000 to 350,000 distinct CDR3 sequences, 15% of them appearing once. The clonotype was recovered from a young man who had mild COVID-19 (a few samples of this study predate the infection). Cell type and time point are not known. The V and J genes are TRBV5-1 and TRBJ1-1; 8 bases line up with TRBD1. The sequenced material came from PBMCs or a T cell subset sorted from them (not recorded which). The CDR3 nucleotides are TGCGCCAGCAGCTTGTTTGGACAGGGAAACACTGAAGCTTTCTTT. Its protein is CASSLFGQGNTEAFF.